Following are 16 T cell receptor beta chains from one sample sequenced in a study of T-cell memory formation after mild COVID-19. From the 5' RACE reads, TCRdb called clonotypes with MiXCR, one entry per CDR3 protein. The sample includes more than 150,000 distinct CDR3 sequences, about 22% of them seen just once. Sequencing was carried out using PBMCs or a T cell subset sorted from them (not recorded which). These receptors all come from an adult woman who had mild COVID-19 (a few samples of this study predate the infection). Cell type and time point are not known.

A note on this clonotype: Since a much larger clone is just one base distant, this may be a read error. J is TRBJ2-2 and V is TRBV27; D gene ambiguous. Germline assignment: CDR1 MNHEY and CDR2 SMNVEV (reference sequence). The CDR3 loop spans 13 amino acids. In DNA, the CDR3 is TGTGCCAGCCGTTTCCCAACCGGCGGGGAGCTGTTTTTT. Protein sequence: CASRFPTGGELFF.

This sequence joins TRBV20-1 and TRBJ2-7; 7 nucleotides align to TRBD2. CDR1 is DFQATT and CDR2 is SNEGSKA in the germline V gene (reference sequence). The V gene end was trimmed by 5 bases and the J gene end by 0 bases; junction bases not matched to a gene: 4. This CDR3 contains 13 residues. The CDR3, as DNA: TGCAGTGCTTGGACTAGGACCTCCTACGAGCAGTACTTC. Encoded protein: CSAWTRTSYEQYF.

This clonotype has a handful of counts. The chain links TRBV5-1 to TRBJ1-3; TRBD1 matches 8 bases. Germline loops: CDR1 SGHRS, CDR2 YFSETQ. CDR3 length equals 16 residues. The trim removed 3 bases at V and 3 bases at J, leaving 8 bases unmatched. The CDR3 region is CASSSGQGLGGNTIYF. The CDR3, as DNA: TGCGCCAGCAGCTCTGGACAGGGCCTAGGTGGAAACACCATATATTTT.

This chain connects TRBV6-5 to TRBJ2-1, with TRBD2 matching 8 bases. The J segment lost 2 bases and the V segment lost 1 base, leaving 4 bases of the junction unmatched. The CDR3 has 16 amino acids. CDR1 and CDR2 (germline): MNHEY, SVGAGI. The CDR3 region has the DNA TGTGCCAGCAGTTACTGGCCGACTAGCGCCTACAATGAGCAGTTCTTC. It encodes CASSYWPTSAYNEQFF.

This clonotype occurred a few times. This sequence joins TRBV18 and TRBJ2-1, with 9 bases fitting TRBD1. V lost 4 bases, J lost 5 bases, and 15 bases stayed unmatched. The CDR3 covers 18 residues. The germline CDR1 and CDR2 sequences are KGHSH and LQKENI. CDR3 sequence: CASSQLATGTGMNNEQFF. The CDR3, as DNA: TGTGCCAGCTCACAGTTAGCGACCGGGACAGGGATGAACAATGAGCAGTTCTTC.

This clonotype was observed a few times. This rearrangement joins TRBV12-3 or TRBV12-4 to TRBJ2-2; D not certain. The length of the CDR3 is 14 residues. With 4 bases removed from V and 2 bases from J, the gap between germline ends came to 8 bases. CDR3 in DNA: TGTGCCAGCAGTTACAGCCTAAACACCGGGGAGCTGTTTTTT. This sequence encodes CASSYSLNTGELFF.

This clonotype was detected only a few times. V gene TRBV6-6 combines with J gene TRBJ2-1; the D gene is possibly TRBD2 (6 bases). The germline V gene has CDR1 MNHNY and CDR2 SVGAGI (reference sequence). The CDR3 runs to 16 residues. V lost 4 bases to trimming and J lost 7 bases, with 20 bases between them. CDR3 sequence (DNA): TGTGCCAGCAGTTCTCAGGCGGGGCTCTATTGGAATGAGCAGTTCTTC. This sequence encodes CASSSQAGLYWNEQFF.

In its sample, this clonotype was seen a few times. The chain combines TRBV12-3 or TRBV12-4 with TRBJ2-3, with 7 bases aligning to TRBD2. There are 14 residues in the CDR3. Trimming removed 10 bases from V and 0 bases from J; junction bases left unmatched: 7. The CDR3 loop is CAIAREASTDTQYF. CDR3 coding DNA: TGTGCCATCGCCCGGGAGGCGAGCACAGATACGCAGTATTTT.

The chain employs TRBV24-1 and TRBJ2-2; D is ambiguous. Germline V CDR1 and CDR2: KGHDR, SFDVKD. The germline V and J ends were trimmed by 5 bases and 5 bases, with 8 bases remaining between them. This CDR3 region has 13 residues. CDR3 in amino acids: CATSGPGTGELFF. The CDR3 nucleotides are TGTGCCACCAGTGGTCCCGGGACCGGGGAGCTGTTTTTT.

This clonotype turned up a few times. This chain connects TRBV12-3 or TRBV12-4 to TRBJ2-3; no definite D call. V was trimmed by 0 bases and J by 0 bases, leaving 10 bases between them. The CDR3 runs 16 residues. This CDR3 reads CASSLAQLSSTDTQYF. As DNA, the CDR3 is TGTGCCAGCAGTTTAGCGCAGCTTTCTAGCACAGATACGCAGTATTTT.

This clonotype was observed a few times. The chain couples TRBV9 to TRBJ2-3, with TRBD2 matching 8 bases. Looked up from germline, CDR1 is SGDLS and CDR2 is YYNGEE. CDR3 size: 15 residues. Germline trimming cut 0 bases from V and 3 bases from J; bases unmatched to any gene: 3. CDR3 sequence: CASSVVGGATDTQYF. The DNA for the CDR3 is TGTGCCAGCAGCGTAGTCGGGGGGGCAACAGATACGCAGTATTTT.

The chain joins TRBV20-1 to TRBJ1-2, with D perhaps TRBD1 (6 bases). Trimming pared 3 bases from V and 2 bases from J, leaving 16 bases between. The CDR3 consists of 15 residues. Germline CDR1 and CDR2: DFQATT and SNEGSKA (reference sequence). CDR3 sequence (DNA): TGCAGTGCTAGCCCCCCGGACAGAGAGAACTATGGCTACACCTTC. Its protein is CSASPPDRENYGYTF.

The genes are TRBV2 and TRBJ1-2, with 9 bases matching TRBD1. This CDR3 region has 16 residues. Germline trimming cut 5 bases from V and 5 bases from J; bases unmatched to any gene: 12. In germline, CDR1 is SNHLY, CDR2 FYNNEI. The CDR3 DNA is TGTGCCAGCAGTACGGGACAGGGTGACGGATGGTATGGCTACACCTTC. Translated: CASSTGQGDGWYGYTF. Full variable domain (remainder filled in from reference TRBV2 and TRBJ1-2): EPEVTQTPSHQVTQMGQEVILRCVPISNHLYFYWYRQILGQKVEFLVSFYNNEISEKSEIFDDQFSVERPDGSNFTLKIRSTKLEDSAMYFCASSTGQGDGWYGYTFGSGTRLTVV.

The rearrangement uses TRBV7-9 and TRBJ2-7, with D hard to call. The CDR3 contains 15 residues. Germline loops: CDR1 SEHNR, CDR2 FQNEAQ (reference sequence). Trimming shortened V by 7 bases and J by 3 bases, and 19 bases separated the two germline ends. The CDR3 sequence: CASIPAGVLHYEQYF. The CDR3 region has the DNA TGTGCCAGCATCCCCGCAGGAGTCCTTCACTACGAGCAGTACTTC.

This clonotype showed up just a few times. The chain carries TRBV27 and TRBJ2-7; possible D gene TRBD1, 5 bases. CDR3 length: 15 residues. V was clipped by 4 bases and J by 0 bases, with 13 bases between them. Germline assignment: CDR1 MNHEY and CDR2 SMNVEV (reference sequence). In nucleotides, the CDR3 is TGTGCCAGCAGTTCGAAGGGGCGTAGCTCCTACGAGCAGTACTTC. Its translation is CASSSKGRSSYEQYF.

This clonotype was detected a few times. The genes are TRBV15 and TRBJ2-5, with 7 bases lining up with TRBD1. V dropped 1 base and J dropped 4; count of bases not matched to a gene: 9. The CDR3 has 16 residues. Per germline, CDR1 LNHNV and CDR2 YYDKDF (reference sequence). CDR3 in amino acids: CATSRATGSGGETQYF. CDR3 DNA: TGTGCCACCAGCAGAGCGACAGGGAGCGGAGGAGAGACCCAGTACTTC.